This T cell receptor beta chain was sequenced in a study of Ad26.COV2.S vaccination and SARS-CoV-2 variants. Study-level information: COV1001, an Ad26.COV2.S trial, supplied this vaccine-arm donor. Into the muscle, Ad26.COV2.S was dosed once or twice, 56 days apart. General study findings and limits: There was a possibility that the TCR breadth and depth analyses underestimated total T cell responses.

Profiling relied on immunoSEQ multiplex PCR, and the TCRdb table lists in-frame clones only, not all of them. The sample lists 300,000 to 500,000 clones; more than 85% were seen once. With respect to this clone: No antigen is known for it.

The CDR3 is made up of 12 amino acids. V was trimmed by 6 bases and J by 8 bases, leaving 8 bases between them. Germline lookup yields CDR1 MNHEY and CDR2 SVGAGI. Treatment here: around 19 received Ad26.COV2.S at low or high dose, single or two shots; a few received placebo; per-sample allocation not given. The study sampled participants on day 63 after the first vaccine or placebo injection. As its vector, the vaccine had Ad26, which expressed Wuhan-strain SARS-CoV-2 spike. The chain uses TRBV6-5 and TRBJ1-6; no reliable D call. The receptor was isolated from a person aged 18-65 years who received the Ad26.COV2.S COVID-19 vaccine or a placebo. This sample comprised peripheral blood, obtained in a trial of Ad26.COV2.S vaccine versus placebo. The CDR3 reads CASRESHSPLHF. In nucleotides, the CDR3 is TGTGCCAGCAGGGAGTCTCATTCACCCCTCCACTTT.